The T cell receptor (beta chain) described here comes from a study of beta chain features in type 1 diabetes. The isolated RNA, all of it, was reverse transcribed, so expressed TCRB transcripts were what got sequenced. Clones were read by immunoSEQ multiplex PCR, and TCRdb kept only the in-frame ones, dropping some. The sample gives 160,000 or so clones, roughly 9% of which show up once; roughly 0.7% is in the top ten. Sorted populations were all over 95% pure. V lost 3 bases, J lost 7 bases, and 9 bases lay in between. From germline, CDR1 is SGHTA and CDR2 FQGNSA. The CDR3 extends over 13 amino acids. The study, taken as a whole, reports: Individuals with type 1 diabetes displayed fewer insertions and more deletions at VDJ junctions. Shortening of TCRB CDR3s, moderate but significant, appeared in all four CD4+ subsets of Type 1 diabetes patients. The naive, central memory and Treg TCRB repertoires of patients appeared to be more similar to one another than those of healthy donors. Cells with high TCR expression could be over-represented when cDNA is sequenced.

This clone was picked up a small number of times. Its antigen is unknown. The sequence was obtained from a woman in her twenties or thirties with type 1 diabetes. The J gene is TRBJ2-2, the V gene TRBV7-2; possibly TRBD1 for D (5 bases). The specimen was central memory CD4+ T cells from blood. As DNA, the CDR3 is TGTGCCAGCAGCTTTAGGGGTGTCGGGGAGCTGTTTTTT. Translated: CASSFRGVGELFF.